These T cell receptor beta chains were read from a single sample in a study of T cell repertoires in cytomegalovirus infection. No antigen has been identified for these receptors. Each CDR3 protein is one row after TCRdb ran MiXCR on the reads. The table records 50,000 to 65,000 distinct CDR3 sequences, about 18% of them present only once. The sample consisted of CD8+ T cells from cultured PBMCs, taken from culture after CMV antigen stimulation. The origin of the receptors is a human donor in good health (CMV status not recorded). Some clones in this sample may be carry-over from other donors' samples. The CDR3 runs from the conserved cysteine through the conserved F or W. A D gene is named only where the DNA matches it firmly. The size entry is marked missing in some rows and otherwise reads once, few, many or a size class.

v_gene: TRBV6-1
abundance: NA
j_gene: TRBJ2-7
d_gene: TRBD1
CDR3nt: TGTGCCAGCAGTCCGAGCTGGGACAGGGTCTCCTACGAGCAGTACTTC
CDR3aa: CASSPSWDRVSYEQYF

v_gene: TRBV28
abundance: many
j_gene: TRBJ1-1
d_gene: TRBD1
CDR3nt: TGTGCCAGCAGTTTCCCACAGGGGGTGTTGAACACTGAAGCTTTCTTT
CDR3aa: CASSFPQGVLNTEAFF

v_gene: TRBV5-1
abundance: NA
j_gene: TRBJ2-3
d_gene: TRBD2
CDR3nt: TGCGCCAGCAGCTTTGGTCGGGAGGGCCGGGTCCATGATACGCAGTATTTT
CDR3aa: CASSFGREGRVHDTQYF

v_gene: TRBV12-5
abundance: NA
j_gene: TRBJ1-5
d_gene: NA
CDR3nt: TGTGCTAGTGGTTTACAGGACAGAGCCAATCAGCCCCAGCATTTT
CDR3aa: CASGLQDRANQPQHF

v_gene: TRBV7-9
abundance: NA
j_gene: TRBJ1-1
d_gene: TRBD1
CDR3nt: TGTGCCAGCAGCCCACGGGACAGGGTGTTTTGGGAGAACACTGAAGCTTTCTTT
CDR3aa: CASSPRDRVFWENTEAFF

v_gene: TRBV7-2
abundance: NA
j_gene: TRBJ2-7
d_gene: NA
CDR3nt: TGTGCCAGCAGCTTAGCTTTATACGAGCAGTACTTC
CDR3aa: CASSLALYEQYF

v_gene: TRBV7-2
abundance: NA
j_gene: TRBJ1-4
d_gene: NA
CDR3nt: TGTGCCAGCAGCCAGAACAGGGAGGAAAAACTGTTTTTT
CDR3aa: CASSQNREEKLFF

v_gene: TRBV12-5
abundance: NA
j_gene: TRBJ2-7
d_gene: NA
CDR3nt: TGTGCTAGTGGTTTGAATACCTACGAGCAGTACTTC
CDR3aa: CASGLNTYEQYF

v_gene: TRBV4-2
abundance: NA
j_gene: TRBJ2-7
d_gene: TRBD1
CDR3nt: TGTGCCAGCAGCCAAGATCGGACAGGGGACTACGAGCAGTACTTC
CDR3aa: CASSQDRTGDYEQYF

v_gene: TRBV6-2/TRBV6-3
abundance: NA
j_gene: TRBJ2-1
d_gene: TRBD2
CDR3nt: TGTGCCAGCAGTTACCCGACTAGCGGGGTAGGTGAGCAGTTCTTC
CDR3aa: CASSYPTSGVGEQFF

v_gene: TRBV10-3
abundance: NA
j_gene: TRBJ1-5
d_gene: TRBD1
CDR3nt: TGTGCCATCAGGATATGGACAGGGGGGAGCAATCAGCCCCAGCATTTT
CDR3aa: CAIRIWTGGSNQPQHF

v_gene: TRBV28
abundance: few
j_gene: TRBJ2-7
d_gene: TRBD2
CDR3nt: TGTGCCAGCAGCCCCCCTCTAGCGGAATCCTACGAGCAGTACTTC
CDR3aa: CASSPPLAESYEQYF

v_gene: TRBV7-8
abundance: few
j_gene: TRBJ1-6
d_gene: NA
CDR3nt: TGTGCCAGCAGCTTAGCGCCAGTAGGGCCCTACAATTCACCCCTCCACTTT
CDR3aa: CASSLAPVGPYNSPLHF

v_gene: TRBV12-3/TRBV12-4
abundance: few
j_gene: TRBJ2-1
d_gene: TRBD2
CDR3nt: TGTGCCAGCACTCGGGGGGGTAATGAGCAGTTCTTC
CDR3aa: CASTRGGNEQFF

v_gene: TRBV7-8
abundance: few
j_gene: TRBJ2-2
d_gene: TRBD1
CDR3nt: TGTGCCAGCAGCCCCGGGACAGGCGGCACCGGGGAGCTGTTTTTT
CDR3aa: CASSPGTGGTGELFF

v_gene: TRBV7-8
abundance: few
j_gene: TRBJ2-1
d_gene: NA
CDR3nt: TGTGCCAGCAGCTTGAAGCCGCAGGCCTTCTACAATGAGCAGTTCTTC
CDR3aa: CASSLKPQAFYNEQFF

v_gene: TRBV6-2/TRBV6-3
abundance: few
j_gene: TRBJ2-7
d_gene: NA
CDR3nt: TGTGCCAGCAGCCCAGAGGGGGAGCAGTACTTC
CDR3aa: CASSPEGEQYF

v_gene: TRBV7-9
abundance: NA
j_gene: TRBJ2-1
d_gene: TRBD2
CDR3nt: TGTGCCAGCAGCCCGACAGGTCGGCGGGAGGGGGCCTACAATGAGCAGTTCTTC
CDR3aa: CASSPTGRREGAYNEQFF

v_gene: TRBV6-1
abundance: NA
j_gene: TRBJ2-7
d_gene: TRBD2
CDR3nt: TGTGCCAGCAGTGTTTTTAGCGGGGGGTTCTACGAGCAGTACTTC
CDR3aa: CASSVFSGGFYEQYF

v_gene: TRBV7-3
abundance: NA
j_gene: TRBJ1-5
d_gene: NA
CDR3nt: TGTGCCAGCAGCTTATCTGGGGGGATCGATCAGCCCCAGCATTTT
CDR3aa: CASSLSGGIDQPQHF

v_gene: TRBV11-1
abundance: NA
j_gene: TRBJ2-7
d_gene: TRBD1
CDR3nt: TGTGCCAGCAGCTTCACTGGGGACAGCCTGCCCTACGAGCAGTACTTC
CDR3aa: CASSFTGDSLPYEQYF

v_gene: TRBV7-2
abundance: NA
j_gene: TRBJ1-3
d_gene: NA
CDR3nt: TGTGCCAGCAGCTTATGGTCTGGAAACACCATATATTTT
CDR3aa: CASSLWSGNTIYF

v_gene: TRBV12-3/TRBV12-4
abundance: few
j_gene: TRBJ2-3
d_gene: TRBD2
CDR3nt: TGTGCCAGCAGTTCTACTAGCGGGGGGGCAAGGACGCAGTATTTT
CDR3aa: CASSSTSGGARTQYF

v_gene: TRBV10-2
abundance: few
j_gene: TRBJ1-1
d_gene: NA
CDR3nt: TGCGCCAGCAGGGGGTACCAAAACACTGAAGCTTTCTTT
CDR3aa: CASRGYQNTEAFF

v_gene: TRBV6-1
abundance: few
j_gene: TRBJ2-6
d_gene: NA
CDR3nt: TGTGCCAGCAGTGCTGGGGCCGGGGCCAACGTCCTGACTTTC
CDR3aa: CASSAGAGANVLTF

v_gene: TRBV7-2
abundance: few
j_gene: TRBJ1-4
d_gene: TRBD1
CDR3nt: TGTGCCAGCAGAAGACAGGGGGAAAAGGAAAAACTGTTTTTT
CDR3aa: CASRRQGEKEKLFF